This TCR beta chain was sequenced in a study of persistence of HIV-infected CD4 T cells. This was the immunoSEQ version 4 assay in survey mode. Sequenced by immunoSEQ multiplex PCR; TCRdb stores in-frame clones only, minus some. The sample lists roughly 30,000 clones, about 80% occurring once. Lysates of CMV-infected fibroblasts at roughly 10 ug/mL stimulated these cells. CD40L-negative CD69-negative CD45RO-high memory CD4+ T cells were sorted as populations depleted of antigen-responding cells. Plasma HIV-1 RNA stayed below 50 copies/mL for at least 4 years. As to this clone: Its antigen is not known.

Trimming cost V 3 bases and J 8 bases, with 16 bases left between them. The CDR3 loop spans 14 amino acids. Germline loops: CDR1 LGHDT, CDR2 YNNKEL (reference sequence). The sample here was CD4+ T cells sorted from PBMCs after roughly 18-hour stimulation, taken from a patient who received antiretroviral therapy. The receptor comes from an adult woman with HIV who was CMV-seropositive. The rearrangement uses TRBV3-1 (or the pseudogene TRBV3-2) and TRBJ1-2, with D uncertain. The CDR3 sequence: CASSQDLVSYGYTF. The DNA of the CDR3 is TGTGCCAGCAGCCAGGATCTAGTCAGCTACGGCTACACCTTC.